This TCR beta chain was captured in a study of blood T cells in healthy people across ages. Study-wide points: A roughly linear age-dependent decrease characterized TCR beta diversity per million T cells.

A sample-barcoded 5' primer and a J-beta primer mix were used in a second PCR of roughly 6 to 11 cycles. Unique molecular identifiers of 12 random nucleotides labeled each cDNA. From the 5' RACE reads, TCRdb called clonotypes with MiXCR, one entry per CDR3 protein. This sample has roughly 1,800,000 distinct CDR3 sequences; roughly 52% occur once, and the top ten carry over 2%. This CDR3 has 13 residues. Germline-derived CDR1 and CDR2 are WNHNN and SYGVQD (reference sequence). J lost 9 bases, V lost 4 bases, and 5 bases had no gene match. This clonotype was detected only a few times. Its antigen is not identified.

J is TRBJ2-3 and V is TRBV10-1; 9 bases map to TRBD2. The sequence came from a woman aged 40-49 years in good health. Sequencing input: blood. CDR3 DNA: TGCGCCAGCAGTGGCCCTAGCGGGATAACGCAGTATTTT. Amino acids: CASSGPSGITQYF.